The T cell receptor (beta chain) under discussion was sequenced for a study of T cells in Graves' hyperthyroidism and ophthalmopathy. Study findings and constraints: Most expanded thyroid clonotypes above 0.001 also appeared in blood. For ophthalmopathy, model prediction preceded onset by a median roughly 5.9 months.

CDR3 length: 14 amino acids. V was clipped by 4 bases and J by 7 bases; unmatched bases: 7. Germline assignment: CDR1 ENHRY and CDR2 SYGVKD. A note on this clonotype: Antigen: not known.

TCR beta CDR3 sequences were amplified from RNA transcripts. Initially, a first-round RT-PCR of the TCR CDR3 employed the HTBI primer set. TCRdb reanalysed the multiplex PCR reads using MiXCR and keeps one entry per CDR3 protein. The table shows about 560,000 distinct CDR3 sequences, with over 15% occurring only once. Patients between 18 and 65 years old had hyperthyroidism, newly diagnosed and lasting under 2 months. PBMCs were derived from roughly 10 ml fresh peripheral blood. The clonotype was recovered from a woman aged 18-29 years with Graves' hyperthyroidism. Sample: blood. The rearrangement links TRBV10-3 to TRBJ1-5, with 7 nucleotides matching TRBD1. CDR3 in amino acids: CAISVDRVGQPQHF. In DNA form, the CDR3 reads TGTGCCATCAGTGTCGACAGGGTTGGGCAGCCCCAGCATTTT.